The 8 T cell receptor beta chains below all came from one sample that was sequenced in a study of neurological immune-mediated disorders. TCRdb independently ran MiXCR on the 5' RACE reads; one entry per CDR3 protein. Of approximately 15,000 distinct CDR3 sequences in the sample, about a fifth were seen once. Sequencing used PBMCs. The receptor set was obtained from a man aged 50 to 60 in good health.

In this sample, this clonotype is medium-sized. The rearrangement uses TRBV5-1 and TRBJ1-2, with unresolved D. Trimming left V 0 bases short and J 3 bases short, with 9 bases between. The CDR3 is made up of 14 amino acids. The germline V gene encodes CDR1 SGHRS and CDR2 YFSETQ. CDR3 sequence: CASSLDRPDYGYTF. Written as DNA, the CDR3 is TGCGCCAGCAGCTTGGACAGACCAGACTATGGCTACACCTTC.

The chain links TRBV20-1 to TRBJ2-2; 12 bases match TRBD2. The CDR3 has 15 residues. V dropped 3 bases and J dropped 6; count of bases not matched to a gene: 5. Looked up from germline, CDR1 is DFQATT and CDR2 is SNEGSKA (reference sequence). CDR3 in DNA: TGCAGTGCTAGGGTTCTAGCGGGAGGGCCCGGGGAGCTGTTTTTT. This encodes CSARVLAGGPGELFF.

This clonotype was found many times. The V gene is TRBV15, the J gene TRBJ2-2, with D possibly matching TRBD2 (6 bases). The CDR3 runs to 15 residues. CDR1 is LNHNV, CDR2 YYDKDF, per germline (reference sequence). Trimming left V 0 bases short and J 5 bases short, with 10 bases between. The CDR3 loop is CATSRDGGGTGELFF. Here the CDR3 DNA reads TGTGCCACCAGCAGAGATGGAGGAGGGACCGGGGAGCTGTTTTTT.

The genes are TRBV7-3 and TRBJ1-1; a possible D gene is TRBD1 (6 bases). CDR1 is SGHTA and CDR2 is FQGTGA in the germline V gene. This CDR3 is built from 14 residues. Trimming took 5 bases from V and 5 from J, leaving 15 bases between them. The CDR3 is CASSGTGTGTEAFF. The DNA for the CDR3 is TGTGCCAGCAGCGGAACAGGGACGGGAACTGAAGCTTTCTTT.

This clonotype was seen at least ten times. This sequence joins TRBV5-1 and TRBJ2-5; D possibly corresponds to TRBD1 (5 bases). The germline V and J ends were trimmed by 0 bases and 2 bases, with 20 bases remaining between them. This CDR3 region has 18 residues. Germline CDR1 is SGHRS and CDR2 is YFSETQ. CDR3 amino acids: CASSLGQGILLRQETQYF. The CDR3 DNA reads TGCGCCAGCAGCTTGGGCCAGGGCATATTACTAAGGCAAGAGACCCAGTACTTC.

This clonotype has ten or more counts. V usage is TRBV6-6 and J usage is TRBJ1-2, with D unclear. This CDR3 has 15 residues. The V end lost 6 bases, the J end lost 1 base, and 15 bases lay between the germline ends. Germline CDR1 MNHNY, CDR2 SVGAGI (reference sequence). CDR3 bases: TGTGCCAGCAGATCCGAAATAGCCCTTAACTATGGCTACACCTTC. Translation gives CASRSEIALNYGYTF.

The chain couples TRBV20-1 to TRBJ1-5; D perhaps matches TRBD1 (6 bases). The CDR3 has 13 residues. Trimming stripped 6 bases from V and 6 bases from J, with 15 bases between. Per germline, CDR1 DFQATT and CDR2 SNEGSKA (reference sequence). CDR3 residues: CSAPSGGRQPQHF. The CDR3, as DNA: TGCAGTGCGCCCTCGGGGGGCCGTCAGCCCCAGCATTTT.

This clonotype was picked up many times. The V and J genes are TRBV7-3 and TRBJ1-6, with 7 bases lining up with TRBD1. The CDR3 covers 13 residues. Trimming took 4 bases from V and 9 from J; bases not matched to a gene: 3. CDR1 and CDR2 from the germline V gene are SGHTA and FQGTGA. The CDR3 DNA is TGTGCCAGCAGCTCGGGACAGCTTTCACCCCTCCACTTT. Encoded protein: CASSSGQLSPLHF.